This TCR beta chain was found in a study of shared clonotypes between healthy human individuals. Trimming shortened V by 6 bases and J by 7 bases, and 19 bases separated the two germline ends. This CDR3 spans 15 amino acids. Germline CDR1 and CDR2: MDHEN and SYDVKM. Terminally differentiated effector memory CD45RA+ cells were excluded by CCR7 positive selection of CD45RO-negative cells. Regarding the study as a whole: With a few donors compared, approximately 5.5% of naive CD4 clonotypes were shared. Naive subsets typically showed greater estimated richness than memory subsets.

The protocol was immunoSEQ multiplex PCR, while the TCRdb copy is restricted to in-frame clones and leaves out a portion. Of about 2 million clones listed, roughly 95% were seen once; the top ten hold roughly 1.2%. Worth noting for this clone: What it binds is not known.

V is TRBV28 and J is TRBJ1-5, with D possibly matching TRBD1 (6 bases). The source is a man aged 18 to 29 in good health. The sequenced material came from naive CD8+ T cells sorted from blood. CDR3 sequence (DNA): TGTGCCAGCAGCCCGTTGCGGGACACTCGACAGCCCCAGCATTTT. Protein product: CASSPLRDTRQPQHF.